The 16 T cell receptor beta chains below all came from one sample that was sequenced in a study of shared clonotypes between healthy human individuals. Some clones are missing from TCRdb's copy, which holds only in-frame ones; the method was immunoSEQ multiplex PCR. The profile covers about a million clones, with around 76% appearing a single time and approximately 1.5% taken by the ten largest. The sequenced sample was memory CD4+ T cells sorted from blood. Subset in this sample: CD45RA-negative fraction. The receptors here all came from a man aged 18-30 years in good health.

The rearrangement links TRBV7-9 to TRBJ2-5; D possibly corresponds to TRBD1 (5 bases). The CDR3 extends over 15 amino acids. Trimming removed 7 bases at V and 5 bases at J, with 20 bases between. Germline CDR1 and CDR2: SEHNR and FQNEAQ (reference sequence). CDR3 residues: CASTPSQGQMETQYF. The CDR3 nucleotides are TGTGCCAGCACCCCCTCGCAGGGTCAAATGGAGACCCAGTACTTC.

This clone was picked up many times. This sequence joins TRBV30 and TRBJ2-7, with 7 bases matching TRBD2. CDR1 is GTSNPN, CDR2 SVGIG, per germline (reference sequence). The CDR3 runs 15 residues. J lost 7 bases, V lost 1 base, and 13 bases had no gene match. The CDR3 here is CAWSEPGLISWEQYF. CDR3 DNA sequence: TGTGCCTGGAGTGAGCCGGGACTAATTTCGTGGGAGCAGTACTTC.

This sequence joins TRBV2 and TRBJ2-7; D is perhaps TRBD1 (6 bases). The CDR3 spans 13 residues. Germline CDR1 SNHLY, CDR2 FYNNEI. Trimming took off 3 bases at V and 7 bases at J, with 13 bases between the two ends. The CDR3: CASSDWGPGEQYF. The CDR3, as DNA: TGTGCCAGCAGTGATTGGGGGCCCGGTGAGCAGTACTTC.

V gene TRBV9 combines with J gene TRBJ2-5; D is unresolved. The CDR3 sequence is 14 residues long. V shed 0 bases and J shed 2 bases, with 8 bases lying between them. In germline, CDR1 is SGDLS, CDR2 YYNGEE. This CDR3 is CASSVDVTQETQYF. In DNA, the CDR3 is TGTGCCAGCAGCGTAGACGTTACACAAGAGACCCAGTACTTC.

The V and J genes are TRBV27 and TRBJ1-2; D gene unclear. CDR3 length: 14 amino acids. With 3 bases removed from V and 1 base from J, the gap between germline ends came to 9 bases. The germline CDR1 and CDR2 sequences are MNHEY and SMNVEV (reference sequence). The CDR3 here is CASSFRQVNYGYTF. CDR3 nucleotide sequence: TGTGCCAGCAGTTTTAGACAAGTTAACTATGGCTACACCTTC.

This clone was seen once. This chain connects TRBV4-2 to TRBJ2-7; no clear D. The germline V gene has CDR1 LGHNA and CDR2 YNFKEQ. This CDR3 is 16 amino acids long. The V and J ends lost 0 bases and 3 bases respectively, with 15 bases between them. The CDR3 bases are TGTGCCAGCAGCCAAGATTGCCTAGTACTTTTCTACGAGCAGTACTTC. Its translation: CASSQDCLVLFYEQYF.

J is TRBJ2-1 and V is TRBV19, with 7 bases that match TRBD2. CDR3 length: 13 amino acids. Germline trimming cut 6 bases from V and 10 bases from J; bases unmatched to any gene: 9. The germline gives CDR1 LNHDA, CDR2 SQIVND (reference sequence). CDR3 DNA: TGTGCCAGTAGCCCCCAAGACGGGGGGGAGCAGTTCTTC. Encoded protein: CASSPQDGGEQFF. Full variable domain (rest looked up from reference TRBV19 and TRBJ2-1): DGGITQSPKYLFRKEGQNVTLSCEQNLNHDAMYWYRQDPGQGLRLIYYSQIVNDFQKGDIAEGYSVSREKKESFPLTVTSAQKNPTAFYLCASSPQDGGEQFFGPGTRLTVL.

This chain's CDR3 is CASSEIGRDGYTF. The CDR3 DNA reads TGTGCCAGCAGTGAGATCGGGAGGGATGGCTACACCTTC. This rearrangement joins TRBV25-1 to TRBJ1-2; D not resolved. Germline CDR1 MGHDK, CDR2 SYGVNS. The V and J ends lost 3 bases and 6 bases respectively, with 11 bases between them. The CDR3 runs 13 residues.

This clone came up a few times. CDR3 sequence reads: CASSQGAVNEQFF. In nucleotides, the CDR3 is TGTGCCAGCAGCCAAGGGGCGGTGAATGAGCAGTTCTTC. The rearrangement uses TRBV7-8 and TRBJ2-1, with a possible D match to TRBD1 (5 bases). From germline, CDR1 is SGHVS and CDR2 FQNEAQ. The CDR3 is made up of 13 amino acids. Trimming took 5 bases from V and 7 from J, leaving 12 bases between them.

The rearrangement uses TRBV4-1 and TRBJ1-4; tentative D call: TRBD1 (5 bases). CDR1 and CDR2 (germline): MGHRA, YSYEKL. The V and J ends lost 1 base and 1 base respectively, with 13 bases between them. CDR3 size: 17 residues. The CDR3 reads CASSQVRGEGTNEKLFF. The CDR3 coding sequence is TGCGCCAGCAGCCAAGTTCGAGGGGAGGGAACTAATGAAAAACTGTTTTTT.

V and J are TRBV15 and TRBJ1-6; D is uncertain. The length of the CDR3 is 14 residues. Germline CDR1 and CDR2: LNHNV and YYDKDF (reference sequence). V lost 5 bases and J 4 bases, leaving 9 bases between the germline ends. The CDR3 sequence is CATSGDLYNSPLHF. CDR3 sequence (DNA): TGTGCCACCAGCGGTGACCTTTATAATTCACCCCTCCACTTT.

This CDR3 is CASSPLTGRDSPLHF. The CDR3 DNA sequence: TGCGCCAGCAGCCCTCTGACAGGGAGGGATTCACCCCTCCACTTT. The chain joins TRBV4-1 to TRBJ1-6, with 7 bases identical to TRBD1. The CDR3 runs 15 residues. The trim removed 4 bases at V and 8 bases at J, leaving 8 bases unmatched. Germline V CDR1 and CDR2: MGHRA, YSYEKL.

The J gene is TRBJ2-3, the V gene TRBV6-1; 9 positions agree with TRBD1. In germline, CDR1 is MNHNS, CDR2 SASEGT. The junction had 5 bases not matched to a gene; V was cut back by 4 bases and J by 3 bases. The CDR3 contains 15 residues. The CDR3 region is CASSGGTGRTDTQYF. CDR3 DNA sequence: TGTGCCAGCAGTGGTGGGACAGGGAGAACAGATACGCAGTATTTT.

Written as DNA, the CDR3 is TGTGCCAGCAGTTGGCGCGGGGAGGTCACAGATACGCAGTATTTT. Amino acid sequence: CASSWRGEVTDTQYF. This sequence joins TRBV28 and TRBJ2-3; D is perhaps TRBD2 (6 bases). CDR3 length: 15 amino acids. Trimming took 4 bases from V and 2 from J, leaving 13 bases between them. CDR1 is MDHEN and CDR2 is SYDVKM in the germline V gene.

The chain joins TRBV5-1 to TRBJ2-3, with D perhaps being TRBD1 or TRBD2 (5 bases each). V was cut by 0 bases and J by 2 bases, with 10 bases left in between. Germline V gene sequence: CDR1 SGHRS, CDR2 YFSETQ. The CDR3 loop spans 15 amino acids. CDR3 DNA sequence: TGCGCCAGCAGCTTGGCGGGGCAGCCCACAGATACGCAGTATTTT. Translating it yields CASSLAGQPTDTQYF.

The gene calls are TRBV7-2 and TRBJ2-4, with a weak D call TRBD1 (6 bases). Trimming pared 1 base from V and 3 bases from J, leaving 13 bases between. The CDR3 sequence is 16 residues long. Germline CDR1 is SGHTA and CDR2 is FQGNSA. This chain's CDR3 is CASSLVSGTLKNIQYF. CDR3 sequence (DNA): TGTGCCAGCAGCTTAGTTTCCGGGACACTCAAAAACATTCAGTACTTC.